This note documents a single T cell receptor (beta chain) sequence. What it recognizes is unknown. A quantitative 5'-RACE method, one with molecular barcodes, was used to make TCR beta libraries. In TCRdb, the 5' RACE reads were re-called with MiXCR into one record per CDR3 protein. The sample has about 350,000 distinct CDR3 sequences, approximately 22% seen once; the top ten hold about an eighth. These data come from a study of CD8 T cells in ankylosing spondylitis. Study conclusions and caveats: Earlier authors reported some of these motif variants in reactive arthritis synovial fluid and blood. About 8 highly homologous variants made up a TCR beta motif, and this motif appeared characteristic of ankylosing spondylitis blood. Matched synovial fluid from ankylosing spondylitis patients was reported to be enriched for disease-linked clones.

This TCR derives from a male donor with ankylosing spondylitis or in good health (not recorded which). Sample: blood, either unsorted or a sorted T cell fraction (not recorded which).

The CDR3: CASSLTQVNTGELFF. DNA of the CDR3: TGTGCCAGCAGCTTAACACAGGTTAACACCGGGGAGCTGTTTTTT. V gene TRBV7-9 combines with J gene TRBJ2-2; possible D gene TRBD1, 5 bases. The V gene lost 2 bases and the J gene lost 2 bases, with 9 bases spanning the gap. The germline V gene has CDR1 SEHNR and CDR2 FQNEAQ (reference sequence). CDR3 size: 15 residues.